The subject of this entry is one T cell receptor beta chain. The assay was immunoSEQ multiplex PCR, and TCRdb's table has in-frame clones only and misses some. The sample has tens of thousands of clones, more than 85% seen once. This sample is drawn from a study of T cell changes during pregnancy in multiple sclerosis. Per germline, CDR1 SNHLY and CDR2 FYNNEI. With 4 bases clipped from V and 6 bases from J, the junction kept 11 bases outside the gene matches. The CDR3 is 15 residues long. The receptor was derived from a female donor with multiple sclerosis, enrolled in a pregnancy study. The sample consisted of CD4+ T cells from peripheral blood mononuclear cells, taken in the second trimester of pregnancy. V usage is TRBV2 and J usage is TRBJ2-7; 8 bases map to TRBD1. The CDR3 is CASSAQGAPLFEQYF. The CDR3 region has the DNA TGTGCCAGCAGTGCCCAGGGGGCCCCCCTTTTCGAGCAGTACTTC.